The T cell receptor (beta chain) described here comes from a study of blood T cells in healthy people across ages. Only one count was recorded for this clonotype. Next came a second PCR, run for about 6 to 11 cycles, which used a sample-barcoded 5' primer along with a J-beta primer mix. From the 5' RACE reads, TCRdb called clonotypes with MiXCR, one entry per CDR3 protein. The sample has about 1.6 million distinct CDR3 sequences, 30% to 40% seen once; the top ten hold about 10%. What was sequenced was blood. The receptor was derived from a woman aged 30 to 39 in good health.

CDR3 nucleotide sequence: TGTGCCAGCAGCTTTCCGAGACAGGGCGGGACTGAAGCTTTCTTT. Protein product: CASSFPRQGGTEAFF. The chain has TRBV21-1 and TRBJ1-1; TRBD1, as called in the table, went unchecked against the DNA. TRBV21-1 is shown as a pseudogene. There are 15 residues in the CDR3.